These 6 T cell receptor beta chains share one sample of origin, sequenced in a study of human T cells and chemical hapten exposure. Time point denoted: pre-sensitization, week 0. This sample's treatment: therapeutic diphenylcyclopropenone sensitization with weekly scalp DPC. TCRdb re-derived calls from the RACE reads in MiXCR, one entry per CDR3 protein. Of roughly 250,000 distinct CDR3 sequences listed, about 8.6% are singletons. The specimen was whole blood, collected in connection with sensitization to the hapten diphenylcyclopropenone (DPC). These receptors originate from a woman aged 40 to 50 with alopecia areata. Some clones in this sample may be carry-over from other donors' samples.

This clonotype came up a few times. This chain connects TRBV6-6 to TRBJ2-5; D may be TRBD1 or TRBD2 (5 bases each). V was shortened by 0 bases and J by 3 bases, with 11 bases between the two germline ends. The CDR3 loop spans 15 amino acids. The germline gives CDR1 MNHNY, CDR2 SVGAGI (reference sequence). The CDR3 sequence: CASSYSIRGEETQYF. In DNA, the CDR3 is TGTGCCAGCAGTTACTCGATTAGGGGAGAAGAGACCCAGTACTTC.

The chain joins TRBV6-5 to TRBJ1-3; D ambiguous. V was trimmed by 6 bases and J by 1 base, leaving 10 bases between them. This CDR3 region has 14 residues. The V gene's germline CDR1 is MNHEY and CDR2 SVGAGI. Here the CDR3 reads CASRPRGSGNTIYF. CDR3 bases: TGTGCCAGCAGGCCCCGGGGTTCTGGAAACACCATATATTTT.

This chain connects TRBV5-1 to TRBJ2-3, with TRBD1 as a possible D gene (5 bases). Germline V gives CDR1 SGHRS, CDR2 YFSETQ. V was shortened by 4 bases and J by 0 bases, with 9 bases between the two germline ends. The CDR3 is 14 amino acids. CDR3 protein: CASSRGHSTDTQYF. The CDR3 region has the DNA TGCGCCAGCAGCCGCGGACACAGCACAGATACGCAGTATTTT.

This clonotype appeared a few times. The chain couples TRBV21-1 to TRBJ1-2; the table assigns TRBD1, which was not confirmed against the DNA. TRBV21-1 is flagged as a pseudogene. This CDR3 is built from 15 residues. The CDR3 is CASSIRTPLLDGYTF. The CDR3 DNA sequence: TGTGCCAGCAGCATCCGGACACCCCTTTTAGATGGCTACACCTTC.

This clonotype occurred a few times. This chain joins TRBV4-3 and TRBJ1-1; D remains ambiguous. From germline, CDR1 is LGHNA and CDR2 YSLEER. This CDR3 is 15 amino acids long. Trimming removed 1 base from V and 3 bases from J, with 12 bases in between. CDR3 DNA: TGCGCCAGCAGCCAAGCGAACACCCTGGACACTGAAGCTTTCTTT. Its translation: CASSQANTLDTEAFF.

Only a few counts were recorded for this clonotype. This rearrangement joins TRBV7-3 to TRBJ2-5; 7 positions agree with TRBD1. Germline CDR1 is SGHTA and CDR2 is FQGTGA. CDR3 length equals 13 residues. The V gene end was trimmed by 4 bases and the J gene end by 5 bases; junction bases not matched to a gene: 4. The CDR3 DNA reads as TGTGCCAGCAGCTCGACAGGGAAGGAGACCCAGTACTTC. Translated: CASSSTGKETQYF. The variable domain in full, completed from reference TRBV7-3 and TRBJ2-5, reads GAGVSQTPSNKVTEKGKYVELRCDPISGHTALYWYRQSLGQGPEFLIYFQGTGAADDSGLPNDRFFAVRPEGSVSTLKIQRTERGDSAVYLCASSSTGKETQYFGPGTRLLVL.